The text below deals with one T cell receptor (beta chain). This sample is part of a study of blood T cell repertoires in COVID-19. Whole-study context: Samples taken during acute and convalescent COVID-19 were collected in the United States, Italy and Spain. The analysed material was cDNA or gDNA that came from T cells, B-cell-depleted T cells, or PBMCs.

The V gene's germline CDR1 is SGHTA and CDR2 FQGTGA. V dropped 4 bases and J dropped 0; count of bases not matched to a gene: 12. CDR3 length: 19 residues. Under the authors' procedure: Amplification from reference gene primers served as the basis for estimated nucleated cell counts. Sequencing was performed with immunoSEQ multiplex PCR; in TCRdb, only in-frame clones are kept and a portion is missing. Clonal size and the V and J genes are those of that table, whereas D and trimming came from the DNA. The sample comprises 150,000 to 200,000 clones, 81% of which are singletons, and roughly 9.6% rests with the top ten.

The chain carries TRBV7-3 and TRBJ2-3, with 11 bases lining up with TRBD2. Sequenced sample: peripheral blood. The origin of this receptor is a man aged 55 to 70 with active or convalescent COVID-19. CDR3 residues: CASSSRTGTSGDSTDTQYF. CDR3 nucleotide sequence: TGTGCCAGCAGCTCGAGAACCGGGACTAGCGGCGATAGCACAGATACGCAGTATTTT.